Following are 29 T cell receptor beta chains from one sample sequenced in a study of PD-L1 blockade in urothelial cancer. Profiled with immunoSEQ multiplex PCR; TCRdb holds only in-frame clones, not every one. This table holds 45,000 to 50,000 clones, approximately 88% found once. Sequencing was performed on PBMCs, taken around atezolizumab (anti-PD-L1) treatment. Source of these receptors: a man at least 80 years old with urothelial cancer.

The chain combines TRBV15 with TRBJ1-5; D possibly corresponds to TRBD1 (6 bases). Germline values: CDR1 LNHNV, CDR2 YYDKDF (reference sequence). Trimming shortened V by 5 bases and J by 5 bases, and 16 bases separated the two germline ends. The CDR3 extends over 15 amino acids. The CDR3 loop is CATSGAQGRDQPQHF. DNA of the CDR3: TGTGCCACCAGCGGGGCGCAGGGGAGGGATCAGCCCCAGCATTTT.

This rearrangement joins TRBV11-2 to TRBJ2-2; 13 bases map to TRBD2. The germline V gene has CDR1 SGHAT and CDR2 FQNNGV. The CDR3 loop spans 20 amino acids. V shed 0 bases and J 7 bases; nucleotides not matched to a gene: 14. The chain's CDR3 is CASSLDRRRRTSGRGGELFF. In DNA form, the CDR3 reads TGTGCCAGCAGCTTAGATAGGCGGCGGAGGACTAGCGGGAGAGGCGGGGAGCTGTTTTTT.

This chain connects TRBV4-1 to TRBJ2-7, with D possibly matching TRBD1 (6 bases). V was trimmed by 0 bases and J by 7 bases, leaving 10 bases between them. From germline, CDR1 is MGHRA and CDR2 YSYEKL. This CDR3 contains 13 residues. The CDR3 loop reads CASSQDGDTEQYF. DNA of the CDR3: TGCGCCAGCAGCCAAGATGGGGACACGGAGCAGTACTTC.

The rearrangement joins TRBV14 to TRBJ2-1; D perhaps matches TRBD2 (6 bases). The CDR3 is 15 residues long. CDR1 is SGHDN, CDR2 FVKESK, per germline. V lost 1 base to trimming and J lost 3 bases, with 10 bases between them. The CDR3 nucleotides are TGTGCCAGCAGCCAAGGACCTAGCGTCTACAATGAGCAGTTCTTC. It specifies CASSQGPSVYNEQFF.

The V call is TRBV5-1, the J call TRBJ2-5; 10 bases fit TRBD2. The CDR3 runs to 17 residues. J gave up 1 base and V 0 bases, and 6 bases lay outside the gene matches. In germline, CDR1 is SGHRS, CDR2 YFSETQ. CDR3 residues: CASSLAPSGSSQETQYF. The CDR3 nucleotides are TGCGCCAGCAGCTTGGCCCCTAGCGGGAGTAGCCAAGAGACCCAGTACTTC.

V and J are TRBV5-4 and TRBJ1-1; no reliable D call. Germline CDR1 is SGHNT and CDR2 is YYREEE (reference sequence). With 3 bases removed from V and 0 bases from J, the gap between germline ends came to 18 bases. The CDR3 sequence is 17 residues long. CDR3: CASSYEVVYSVNTEAFF. In nucleotides, the CDR3 is TGTGCCAGCAGCTATGAGGTGGTGTATTCGGTGAACACTGAAGCTTTCTTT.

V is TRBV9 and J is TRBJ2-3; D not resolved. CDR1 is SGDLS and CDR2 is YYNGEE in the germline V gene. The length of the CDR3 is 13 residues. V dropped 0 bases and J dropped 5 bases, with 7 bases sitting between them. In nucleotides, the CDR3 is TGTGCCAGCAGCGTAGCCGCCAGAGATACGCAGTATTTT. Amino acid sequence: CASSVAARDTQYF. Using reference TRBV9 and TRBJ2-3 for the parts outside the CDR3, the full variable domain is DSGVTQTPKHLITATGQRVTLRCSPRSGDLSVYWYQQSLDQGLQFLIQYYNGEERAKGNILERFSAQQFPDLHSELNLSSLELGDSALYFCASSVAARDTQYFGPGTRLTVL.

V gene TRBV19 combines with J gene TRBJ2-3; D gene ambiguous. Germline V CDR1 and CDR2: LNHDA, SQIVND (reference sequence). CDR3 length: 13 amino acids. V dropped 7 bases and J dropped 4 bases, with 12 bases sitting between them. The CDR3 loop reads CASKERTPDTQYF. The CDR3 nucleotides read TGTGCCAGTAAGGAGCGAACCCCAGATACGCAGTATTTT.

The gene calls are TRBV7-9 and TRBJ2-7; 8 bases agree with TRBD1. The CDR3 is made up of 15 amino acids. Trimming took 4 bases from V and 7 from J; bases not matched to a gene: 12. The germline gives CDR1 SEHNR, CDR2 FQNEAQ (reference sequence). The CDR3 region has the DNA TGTGCCAGCAGCTCCTCCGGGACAGGCCAGGGGGAGCAGTACTTC. Translated: CASSSSGTGQGEQYF.

The V and J genes are TRBV19 and TRBJ2-4; 7 bases line up with TRBD2. V shed 0 bases, J shed 0 bases, and the junction held 11 bases outside the gene matches. This CDR3 spans 19 amino acids. Per germline, CDR1 LNHDA and CDR2 SQIVND (reference sequence). This chain's CDR3 is CASSIEASGQKVAKNIQYF. The CDR3 DNA reads as TGTGCCAGTAGTATAGAGGCTAGCGGCCAAAAGGTAGCCAAAAACATTCAGTACTTC.

This clone was recorded only once. The chain couples TRBV30 to TRBJ1-2; 9 bases line up with TRBD1. Germline V gene lookup returns CDR1 GTSNPN and CDR2 SVGIG (reference sequence). This CDR3 spans 14 amino acids. Trimming removed 2 bases from V and 2 bases from J; junction bases left unmatched: 3. CDR3 in DNA: TGTGCCTGGAGTTTAGACAGGGGGAACTATGGCTACACCTTC. As protein: CAWSLDRGNYGYTF.

V and J are TRBV5-1 and TRBJ1-1; TRBD1 is a possible D gene (5 bases). The CDR3 covers 14 residues. Trimming removed 0 bases at V and 0 bases at J, with 6 bases between. Germline CDR1 reads SGHRS; CDR2 reads YFSETQ. The CDR3 sequence: CASSLARVNTEAFF. CDR3 DNA: TGCGCCAGCAGCTTGGCCAGGGTGAACACTGAAGCTTTCTTT.

The chain links TRBV4-1 to TRBJ1-1, with a possible D match to TRBD1 (5 bases). Germline V gene data show CDR1 as MGHRA and CDR2 as YSYEKL. The CDR3 spans 16 residues. Trimming stripped 0 bases from V and 0 bases from J, with 11 bases between. The CDR3 DNA reads as TGCGCCAGCAGCCAAGATCTGAGACAGCTGAACACTGAAGCTTTCTTT. This sequence encodes CASSQDLRQLNTEAFF.

This chain uses TRBV6-1 with TRBJ2-4; D is perhaps TRBD1 (6 bases). The length of the CDR3 is 18 residues. The germline V gene has CDR1 MNHNS and CDR2 SASEGT. Trimming stripped 0 bases from V and 1 base from J, with 16 bases between. CDR3 in amino acids: CASSEASWTGGAKNIQYF. The CDR3 DNA sequence: TGTGCCAGCAGTGAAGCTTCTTGGACTGGGGGCGCCAAAAACATTCAGTACTTC.

CDR3 nucleotide sequence: TGTGCCAGCTCACCACCGCTGAGAAATGAGCAGTTCTTC. Translation gives CASSPPLRNEQFF. This chain joins TRBV18 and TRBJ2-1; D remains unclear. Germline CDR1 KGHSH, CDR2 LQKENI. The CDR3 extends over 13 amino acids. The V gene lost 0 bases and the J gene lost 7 bases, with 7 bases spanning the gap.

The chain has TRBV5-1 and TRBJ2-7, with TRBD1 matching 8 bases. With V trimmed by 1 base and J by 7 bases, 7 bases remained unmatched. Germline CDR1 is SGHRS and CDR2 is YFSETQ. The CDR3 has 14 residues. The CDR3 nucleotides read TGCGCCAGCAGCTTGACCCAGGGGGCGGGGGAGCAGTACTTC. Translation: CASSLTQGAGEQYF.

The V call is TRBV15, the J call TRBJ2-4; TRBD1 is a possible D gene (6 bases). The CDR3 is 13 amino acids. Trimming removed 3 bases from V and 6 bases from J, with 9 bases in between. The germline gives CDR1 LNHNV, CDR2 YYDKDF (reference sequence). The CDR3 DNA sequence: TGTGCCACCAGCAGGGACAGCCCAAACATTCAGTACTTC. It codes for CATSRDSPNIQYF.

This chain uses TRBV5-6 with TRBJ2-3, with 7 bases lining up with TRBD2. This CDR3 is built from 18 residues. V trimming: 1 base; J trimming: 0 bases; junction bases outside the gene matches: 11. Germline CDR1 and CDR2: SGHDT and YYEEEE. CDR3 sequence (DNA): TGTGCCAGCAGCTTGAGAGTGAGTAGCGGGCGTAGCACAGATACGCAGTATTTT. Translated, it gives CASSLRVSSGRSTDTQYF.

This chain links TRBV9 with TRBJ2-7; 8 bases are shared with TRBD2. The V segment lost 3 bases and the J segment 8 bases; nucleotides outside the gene matches: 13. CDR3 size: 15 residues. In germline, CDR1 is SGDLS, CDR2 YYNGEE. CDR3 residues: CASSAQPGLVDQQYF. As DNA, the CDR3 is TGTGCCAGCAGCGCCCAACCGGGACTAGTCGATCAGCAGTACTTC.

This clone was seen a single time. The genes are TRBV19 and TRBJ2-2; tentative D call: TRBD2 (5 bases). V lost 2 bases, J lost 4 bases, and 11 bases lay in between. This CDR3 is built from 15 residues. The germline V gene has CDR1 LNHDA and CDR2 SQIVND (reference sequence). The CDR3: CASSIYGVGTGELFF. CDR3 sequence (DNA): TGTGCCAGTAGTATATACGGGGTGGGCACCGGGGAGCTGTTTTTT.

The chain uses TRBV11-2 and TRBJ1-2; tentatively, D is TRBD1 (6 bases). From germline, CDR1 is SGHAT and CDR2 FQNNGV. The CDR3 length is 13 residues. The V and J ends lost 6 bases and 5 bases respectively, with 13 bases between them. In DNA, the CDR3 is TGTGCCAGCAGTCAGGGGTACTCTTATGGCTACACCTTC. Protein product: CASSQGYSYGYTF. The complete variable domain, with remaining parts taken from reference TRBV11-2 and TRBJ1-2, reads EAGVAQSPRYKIIEKRQSVAFWCNPISGHATLYWYQQILGQGPKLLIQFQNNGVVDDSQLPKDRFSAERLKGVDSTLKIQPAKLEDSAVYLCASSQGYSYGYTFGSGTRLTVV.

The chain joins TRBV11-3 to TRBJ2-7; 8 bases are a match to TRBD2. The CDR3 totals 15 residues. Trimming cost V 5 bases and J 4 bases; bases outside gene matches: 10. Germline lookup yields CDR1 SGHNT and CDR2 YENEEA. The CDR3 DNA reads as TGTGCCAGCAGCCCCGGGGGGGGCTCTGATTACGAGCAGTACTTC. It is translated as CASSPGGGSDYEQYF. The whole variable domain, filled in from reference TRBV11-3 and TRBJ2-7, reads EAGVVQSPRYKIIEKKQPVAFWCNPISGHNTLYWYLQNLGQGPELLIRYENEEAVDDSQLPKDRFSAERLKGVDSTLKIQPAELGDSAVYLCASSPGGGSDYEQYFGPGTRLTVT.

The chain couples TRBV19 to TRBJ1-2; 9 bases line up with TRBD1. The CDR3 runs 15 residues. Trimming removed 4 bases from V and 7 bases from J; junction bases left unmatched: 10. CDR1 LNHDA and CDR2 SQIVND come from the germline V gene (reference sequence). CDR3 amino acids: CASSKNAGQGSGYTF. Here the CDR3 DNA reads TGTGCCAGTAGTAAAAACGCGGGACAGGGAAGTGGCTACACCTTC.

The chain has TRBV2 and TRBJ2-1, with D hard to call. The V gene lost 5 bases and the J gene lost 4 bases, with 6 bases spanning the gap. This CDR3 has 12 amino acids. Per the germline V gene, CDR1 is SNHLY and CDR2 is FYNNEI. The CDR3 nucleotides are TGTGCCAGCAGTAGCCTTTACAATGAGCAGTTCTTC. It encodes CASSSLYNEQFF.

The chain employs TRBV19 and TRBJ2-6; 8 nucleotides line up with TRBD1. This CDR3 is built from 19 residues. V lost 2 bases to trimming and J lost 0 bases; unmatched junction nucleotides: 9. Germline V gene lookup returns CDR1 LNHDA and CDR2 SQIVND (reference sequence). CDR3 nucleotide sequence: TGTGCCAGTAGTATATTGACAGGGGTCGGACTCTCTGGGGCCAACGTCCTGACTTTC. It translates to CASSILTGVGLSGANVLTF.

This clone was detected once. The chain uses TRBV18 and TRBJ1-1; D unclear. CDR1 is KGHSH, CDR2 LQKENI, per germline. V lost 0 bases, J lost 4 bases, and 12 bases lay in between. This CDR3 is 15 amino acids long. This chain's CDR3 is CASSPPGSVGTEAFF. Written as DNA, the CDR3 is TGTGCCAGCTCACCACCGGGCAGTGTGGGCACTGAAGCTTTCTTT.

This chain joins TRBV19 and TRBJ1-5, with D possibly TRBD1 on 6 matching bases. Germline V gene lookup returns CDR1 LNHDA and CDR2 SQIVND (reference sequence). V was trimmed by 10 bases and J by 3 bases, leaving 22 bases between them. CDR3 length equals 16 residues. In DNA form, the CDR3 reads TGTGCCACTTCAGGGGCGGGGGGATTCAACAATCAGCCCCAGCATTTT. Its protein product is CATSGAGGFNNQPQHF.

The V and J genes are TRBV29-1 and TRBJ2-4; perhaps TRBD2 as D (6 bases). Per the germline V gene, CDR1 is SQVTM and CDR2 is ANQGSEA. The CDR3 covers 15 residues. Trimming stripped 4 bases from V and 0 bases from J, with 13 bases between. The CDR3 nucleotides read TGCAGCGTTGCGGAGATGGGACTAGCCAAAAACATTCAGTACTTC. It specifies CSVAEMGLAKNIQYF.

The genes are TRBV2 and TRBJ1-1; weak D call: TRBD1 (6 bases). With 5 bases removed from V and 5 bases from J, the gap between germline ends came to 12 bases. This CDR3 is built from 13 residues. Germline assignment: CDR1 SNHLY and CDR2 FYNNEI. The CDR3 nucleotides read TGTGCCAGCAGTCTCAGGGGTAGAACTGAAGCTTTCTTT. Translation: CASSLRGRTEAFF.